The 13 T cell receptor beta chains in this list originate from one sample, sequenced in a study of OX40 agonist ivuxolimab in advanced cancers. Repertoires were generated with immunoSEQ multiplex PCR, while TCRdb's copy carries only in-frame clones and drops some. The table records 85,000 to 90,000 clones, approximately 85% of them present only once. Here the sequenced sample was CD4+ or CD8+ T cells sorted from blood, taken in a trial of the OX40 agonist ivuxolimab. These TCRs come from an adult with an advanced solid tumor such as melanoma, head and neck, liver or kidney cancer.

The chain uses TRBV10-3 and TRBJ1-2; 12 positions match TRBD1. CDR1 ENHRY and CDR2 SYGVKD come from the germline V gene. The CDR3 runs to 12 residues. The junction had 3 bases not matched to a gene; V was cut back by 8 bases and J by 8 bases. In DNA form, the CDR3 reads TGTGCCATCGCCGGGACAGGGGGCGGCTACACCTTC. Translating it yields CAIAGTGGGYTF.

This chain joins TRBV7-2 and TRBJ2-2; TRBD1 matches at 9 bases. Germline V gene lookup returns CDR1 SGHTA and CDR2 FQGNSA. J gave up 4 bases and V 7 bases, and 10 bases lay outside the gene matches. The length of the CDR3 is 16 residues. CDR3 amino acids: CASNPDRGLVTGELFF. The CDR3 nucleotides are TGTGCCAGCAACCCTGACAGGGGGTTGGTCACCGGGGAGCTGTTTTTT.

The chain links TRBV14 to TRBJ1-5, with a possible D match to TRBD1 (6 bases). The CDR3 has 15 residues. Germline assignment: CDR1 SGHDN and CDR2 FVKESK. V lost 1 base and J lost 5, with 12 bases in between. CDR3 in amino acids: CASSQGGGADQPQHF. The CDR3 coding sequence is TGTGCCAGCAGCCAAGGAGGGGGGGCTGATCAGCCCCAGCATTTT.

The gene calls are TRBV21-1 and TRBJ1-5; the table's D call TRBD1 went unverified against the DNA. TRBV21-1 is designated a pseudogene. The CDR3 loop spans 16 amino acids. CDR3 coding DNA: TGTGCCAGCAGCAAAGTTGGGACAGGGGACGGTCAGCCCCAGCATTTT. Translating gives CASSKVGTGDGQPQHF.

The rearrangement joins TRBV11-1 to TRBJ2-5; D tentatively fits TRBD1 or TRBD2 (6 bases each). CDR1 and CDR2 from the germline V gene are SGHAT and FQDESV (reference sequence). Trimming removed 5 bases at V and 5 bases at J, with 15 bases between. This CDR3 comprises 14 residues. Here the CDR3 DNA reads TGTGCCAGCAGCCACCGACGGGGGCGGGAGACCCAGTACTTC. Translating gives CASSHRRGRETQYF.

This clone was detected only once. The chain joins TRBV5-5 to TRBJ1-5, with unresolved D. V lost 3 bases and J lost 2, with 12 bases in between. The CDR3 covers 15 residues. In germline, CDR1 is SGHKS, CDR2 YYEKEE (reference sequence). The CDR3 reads CASSWGVGGNQPQHF. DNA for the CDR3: TGTGCCAGCAGCTGGGGAGTCGGTGGCAATCAGCCCCAGCATTTT.

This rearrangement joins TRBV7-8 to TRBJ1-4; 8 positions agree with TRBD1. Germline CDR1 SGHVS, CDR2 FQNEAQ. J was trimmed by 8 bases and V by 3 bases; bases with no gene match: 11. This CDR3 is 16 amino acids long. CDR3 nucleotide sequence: TGTGCCAGCAGCTTTAGTCAAGGACAGGGAACCGAAAAACTGTTTTTT. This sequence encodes CASSFSQGQGTEKLFF. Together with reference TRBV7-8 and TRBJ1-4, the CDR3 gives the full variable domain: GAGVSQSPRYKVAKRGQDVALRCDPISGHVSLFWYQQALGQGPEFLTYFQNEAQLDKSGLPSDRFFAERPEGSVSTLKIQRTQQEDSAVYLCASSFSQGQGTEKLFFGSGTQLSVL.

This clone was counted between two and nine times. CDR3 in amino acids: CASTENRDRMSGYTF. CDR3 bases: TGTGCCAGCACAGAGAACCGGGACAGGATGTCCGGCTACACCTTC. The chain combines TRBV27 with TRBJ1-2; 8 bases match TRBD1. The CDR3 is 15 residues long. CDR1 and CDR2 from the germline V gene are MNHEY and SMNVEV (reference sequence). The V segment lost 7 bases and the J segment 8 bases; nucleotides outside the gene matches: 15.

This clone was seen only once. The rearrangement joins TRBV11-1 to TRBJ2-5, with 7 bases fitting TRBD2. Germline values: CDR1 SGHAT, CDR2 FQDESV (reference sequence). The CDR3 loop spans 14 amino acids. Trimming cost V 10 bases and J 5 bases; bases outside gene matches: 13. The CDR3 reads CATSPRGERETQYF. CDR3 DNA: TGTGCCACCTCACCTCGGGGGGAGCGGGAGACCCAGTACTTC.

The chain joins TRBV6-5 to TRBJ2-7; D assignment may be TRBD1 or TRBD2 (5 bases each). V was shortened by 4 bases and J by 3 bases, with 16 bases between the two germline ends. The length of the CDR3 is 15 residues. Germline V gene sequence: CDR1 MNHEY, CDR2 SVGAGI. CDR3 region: CASSSRDPVFYEQYF. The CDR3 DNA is TGTGCCAGCAGTTCTCGGGACCCGGTTTTCTACGAGCAGTACTTC.

CDR3 sequence reads: CASSQPRLAGNTDTQYF. DNA of the CDR3: TGTGCCAGCAGCCAACCTCGACTAGCGGGGAACACAGATACGCAGTATTTT. This chain links TRBV7-9 with TRBJ2-3; TRBD2 matches 11 bases. Trimming took 5 bases from V and 2 from J; bases not matched to a gene: 9. The CDR3 runs to 17 residues. The germline V gene has CDR1 SEHNR and CDR2 FQNEAQ (reference sequence).

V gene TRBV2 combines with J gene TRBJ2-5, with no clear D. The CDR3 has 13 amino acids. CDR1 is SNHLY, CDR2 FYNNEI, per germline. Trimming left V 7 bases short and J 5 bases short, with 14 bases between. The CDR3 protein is CASTQNLGETQYF. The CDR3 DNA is TGTGCCAGCACCCAAAATCTGGGGGAGACCCAGTACTTC.

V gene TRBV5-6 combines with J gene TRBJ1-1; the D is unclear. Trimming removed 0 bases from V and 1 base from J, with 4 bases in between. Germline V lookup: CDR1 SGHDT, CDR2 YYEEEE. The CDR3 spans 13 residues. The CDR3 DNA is TGTGCCAGCAGCTTGGGGAGGAACACTGAAGCTTTCTTT. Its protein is CASSLGRNTEAFF.